A single T cell receptor (beta chain) is shown here with its context. This sample stems from a study of cytomegalovirus exposure and HLA in healthy donors. The protocol was immunoSEQ multiplex PCR, while the TCRdb copy is restricted to in-frame clones and leaves out a portion. This sample yields 130,000 to 150,000 clones, of which 75% to 90% are seen a single time; roughly 6.4% belongs to the top ten. The CDR3 is 13 amino acids. V was clipped by 6 bases and J by 7 bases, with 15 bases between them. From germline, CDR1 is MDHEN and CDR2 SYDVKM. This receptor was identified in a woman in her twenties or thirties in good health and CMV-seropositive. The chain uses TRBV28 and TRBJ1-2, with D tentatively TRBD1 (5 bases). Sequenced input: PBMCs. Here the CDR3 reads CASRVEGAFGYTF. CDR3 DNA: TGTGCCAGCAGGGTGGAAGGGGCGTTTGGCTACACCTTC.